This passage covers 6 T cell receptor beta chains from one sample sequenced in a study of Graves' ophthalmopathy and Graves' hyperthyroidism listed by TCRdb under 2018. Instrument used: Illumina HiSeq 2000. TCR beta CDR3 regions were amplified from RNA transcripts for repertoire sequencing. The first round of RT-PCR was done with HTBI primers and the Qiagen OneStep RT-PCR kit, and was followed by a second round of multiplex PCR, then size selection and purification. TCRdb trimmed public reads at Q25 via fastp, called clones via MiXCR and kept in-frame beta chains. Each record represents a unique CDR3 protein, reported with the most common genes and DNA among its rows. The sample table shows over a million distinct CDR3 sequences, and about two fifths are seen once. Over 8.5% of the sample goes to the ten largest clones. Sequencing used peripheral blood or thyroid tissue (not recorded which). These receptors were obtained from an adult man with Graves' hyperthyroidism.

V usage is TRBV5-1 and J usage is TRBJ2-2; weak D call: TRBD2 (5 bases). The CDR3 length is 17 residues. V shed 2 bases and J shed 0 bases, with 14 bases lying between them. Per germline, CDR1 SGHRS and CDR2 YFSETQ. The chain's CDR3 is CASSFLERAANTGELFF. The DNA of the CDR3 is TGCGCCAGCAGCTTTTTAGAGAGGGCGGCGAACACCGGGGAGCTGTTTTTT.

The V and J genes are TRBV29-1 and TRBJ2-7; TRBD1 matches at 7 bases. V shed 1 base, J shed 0 bases, and the junction held 6 bases outside the gene matches. Germline V gene lookup returns CDR1 SQVTM and CDR2 ANQGSEA. The CDR3 covers 15 residues. The CDR3 is CSVEGLTGYSYEQYF. The CDR3 nucleotides read TGCAGCGTTGAAGGTTTGACAGGGTACTCCTACGAGCAGTACTTC.

The J gene is TRBJ2-7, the V gene TRBV2; a possible D gene is TRBD1 (7 bases). Germline CDR1 SNHLY, CDR2 FYNNEI. The CDR3 spans 14 residues. Trimming stripped 7 bases from V and 5 bases from J, with 18 bases between. This chain's CDR3 is CASTKTGRRDEQYF. The DNA for the CDR3 is TGTGCCAGCACCAAGACAGGGCGGAGGGACGAGCAGTACTTC.

The chain carries TRBV2 and TRBJ1-5; perhaps TRBD1 as D (6 bases). V was clipped by 6 bases and J by 6 bases, with 21 bases between them. Germline V gene lookup returns CDR1 SNHLY and CDR2 FYNNEI. The length of the CDR3 is 16 residues. CDR3 in amino acids: CASSQDPQQGIQPQHF. CDR3 nucleotide sequence: TGTGCCAGCAGCCAAGATCCGCAGCAGGGGATTCAGCCCCAGCATTTT.

The rearrangement links TRBV25-1 to TRBJ1-5; 7 nucleotides agree with TRBD1. Germline-derived CDR1 and CDR2 are MGHDK and SYGVNS. After removal of 10 bases from V and 5 bases from J, the junction contained 11 bases not matched to a gene. The CDR3 contains 14 residues. The CDR3 bases are TGTGCCACCATCTCGACAGGGAGGGATCAGCCCCAGCATTTT. Translating gives CATISTGRDQPQHF.

This chain connects TRBV30 to TRBJ1-2; tentatively, D is TRBD1 (6 bases). CDR3 length equals 13 residues. V gave up 5 bases and J gave up 1 base, with 11 bases separating them. CDR1 is GTSNPN, CDR2 SVGIG, per germline (reference sequence). The CDR3 bases are TGTGCCTGGCAGAACAGGGTTAACTATGGCTACACCTTC. This translates into CAWQNRVNYGYTF.